This TCR beta chain was documented in a study of cytomegalovirus exposure and HLA in healthy donors. Overall study results and limits: Among the CMV-associated chains, a few were confirmed in vitro as specific for CMV antigens. The authors listed approximately 160 TCR beta chains as cytomegalovirus-associated. It was reportedly the case that the classifier diagnosed cytomegalovirus status with high specificity and sensitivity.

Separate from the approximately 700-subject first cohort was the 120-subject validation cohort, to which the donors belonged. Measured with immunoSEQ multiplex PCR; TCRdb has only the in-frame clones, and not every one. This table has 170,000 or so clones, 80% to 85% appearing once. Germline CDR1 MNHNY, CDR2 SVGAGI (reference sequence). The CDR3 is made up of 14 amino acids. Trimming shortened V by 0 bases and J by 11 bases, and 16 bases separated the two germline ends. In the case of this clone: Its antigen is unknown.

The specimen sequenced was PBMCs. The chain employs TRBV6-6 and TRBJ1-1; D remains unclear. This sequence was found in a woman under 30 in good health and CMV-seropositive. Written as DNA, the CDR3 is TGTGCCAGCAGTTACTCGTTGTTAGGAGGGAATGCTTTCTTT. It translates to CASSYSLLGGNAFF.